These T cell receptor beta chains were read from a single sample in a study of control samples from healthy donors and cancer patients. Sequencing used immunoSEQ multiplex PCR; TCRdb keeps in-frame clones, though not all of them. The sample lists under 150,000 clones, 85% to 90% occurring once. Sample: PBMCs. Receptor source: a woman aged 45-59 years with colorectal cancer. CDR3s include the opening cysteine and the closing phenylalanine or tryptophan. Each record gives: clone size, J gene, CDR3 length, V gene, D gene, CDR3 protein, CDR3 DNA. A D gene is named only where the DNA matches it firmly. Rows give clone size only sometimes, using once, few, many, or a class for an expanded clone.

>.|TRBJ1-6|13|TRBV28|.
CASRYQGGAPLHF
TGTGCCAGCAGATATCAGGGTGGGGCACCCCTCCACTTT
>.|TRBJ1-2|17|TRBV30|.
CAWIGKLGTSTRSGYTF
TGTGCCTGGATCGGTAAACTCGGGACAAGCACCAGGAGTGGCTACACCTTC
>.|TRBJ2-2|12|TRBV11-1|.
CASSPNTGELFF
TGTGCCAGCAGCCCAAACACCGGGGAGCTGTTTTTT
>.|TRBJ2-5|14|TRBV28|.
CASSLDTTKETQYF
TGTGCCAGCAGTCTAGACACGACGAAGGAGACCCAGTACTTC
>.|TRBJ1-1|12|TRBV7-2|.
CASSLNHPAPFF
TGTGCCAGCAGCCTAAACCACCCGGCACCCTTCTTT
>.|TRBJ1-3|17|TRBV28|.
CASSLSGTASSGNTIYF
TGTGCCAGCAGTTTATCCGGGACGGCCAGCTCTGGAAACACCATATATTTT
>few|TRBJ2-1|15|TRBV9|.
CASSEWDGTYNEQFF
TGTGCCAGCAGCGAATGGGACGGAACGTACAATGAGCAGTTCTTC
>.|TRBJ2-1|13|TRBV7-6|.
CASARESYNEQFF
TGTGCCAGCGCCCGGGAGAGCTACAATGAGCAGTTCTTC
>once|TRBJ1-4|14|TRBV3-1/TRBV3-2|.
CASSQVHRDEKLFF
TGTGCCAGCAGCCAAGTCCACAGAGACGAAAAACTGTTTTTT
>.|TRBJ2-5|16|TRBV4-2|.
CASSLEPEAGVETQYF
TGTGCCAGCAGCCTAGAACCAGAGGCAGGGGTAGAGACCCAGTACTTC
>.|TRBJ2-1|15|TRBV19|.
CASSMGGNRNNEQFF
TGTGCCAGTAGTATGGGGGGTAATAGGAACAATGAGCAGTTCTTC
>.|TRBJ2-1|15|TRBV11-2|TRBD2
CASSDLAGVFNEQFF
TGTGCCAGCAGCGATCTAGCGGGGGTCTTCAATGAGCAGTTCTTC
>once|TRBJ2-1|19|TRBV29-1|TRBD2
CSVLPGLAGGVRSYNEQLF
TGCAGCGTTCTCCCCGGACTAGCGGGAGGGGTTAGATCCTACAATGAGCAGCTCTTC
>.|TRBJ1-4|17|TRBV4-1|.
CASSQAQWGVVREKLFF
TGCGCCAGCAGCCAAGCCCAGTGGGGGGTCGTCCGTGAAAAACTGTTTTTT
>once|TRBJ1-1|15|TRBV9|.
CASSVYGGLGTEAFF
TGTGCCAGCAGCGTATATGGGGGTTTGGGCACTGAAGCTTTCTTT
>.|TRBJ1-1|17|TRBV5-1|.
CASSLAGALSGNTEAFF
TGCGCCAGCAGCTTGGCCGGGGCCCTCAGCGGGAACACTGAAGCTTTCTTT
>.|TRBJ1-2|14|TRBV19|.
CASTRSGGNYGYTF
TGTGCCAGTACCCGTTCGGGCGGGAACTATGGCTACACCTTC
>once|TRBJ2-3|14|TRBV5-5|TRBD2
CASSRSGVTDTQYF
TGTGCCAGCAGCCGTAGCGGGGTCACAGATACGCAGTATTTT
>.|TRBJ2-7|13|TRBV5-4|.
CASSFPGTYEQYF
TGTGCCAGCAGCTTCCCCGGGACCTACGAGCAGTACTTC
>.|TRBJ2-1|18|TRBV9|.
CASSVGAGSYPSYNEQFF
TGTGCCAGCAGCGTAGGGGCCGGGAGTTACCCCTCCTACAATGAGCAGTTCTTC
>.|TRBJ2-4|17|TRBV21-1|.
CASETEPRGVAKNIQYF
TGTGCCAGCGAGACAGAACCGAGGGGCGTAGCCAAAAACATTCAGTACTTC
>.|TRBJ2-6|17|TRBV5-1|.
CASSPVTAGTGANVLTF
TGCGCCAGCAGCCCGGTGACCGCGGGAACTGGGGCCAACGTCCTGACTTTC
>once|TRBJ2-6|15|TRBV9|.
CASSVAQAGANVLTF
TGTGCCAGCAGCGTAGCACAGGCTGGGGCCAACGTCCTGACTTTC
>.|TRBJ1-2|11|TRBV20-1|.
CSAGGSYGYTF
TGCAGTGCTGGAGGGTCCTATGGCTACACCTTC
>.|TRBJ2-7|16|TRBV5-1|.
CASSLAGLVGAYEQYF
TGCGCCAGCAGCTTGGCAGGTCTAGTTGGTGCCTACGAGCAGTACTTC
>few|TRBJ2-7|12|TRBV6-5|.
CASSRGGIEQYF
TGTGCCAGCAGCAGGGGAGGTATCGAGCAGTACTTC
>once|TRBJ2-7|12|TRBV15|.
CATSISGFEQYF
TGTGCCACCAGCATATCGGGCTTCGAGCAGTACTTC
>.|TRBJ2-1|16|TRBV7-9|TRBD2
CASSETSGTTYNEQFF
TGTGCCAGCAGCGAGACTAGCGGAACTACCTACAATGAGCAGTTCTTC
>.|TRBJ1-1|15|TRBV5-6|TRBD1
CASSGQQGAGTEAFF
TGTGCCAGCAGCGGACAGCAGGGGGCGGGCACTGAAGCTTTCTTT
>.|TRBJ2-2|14|TRBV5-4|.
CASSLVGSTGELFF
TGTGCCAGCAGCTTGGTGGGAAGCACCGGGGAGCTGTTTTTT
>.|TRBJ1-4|13|TRBV28|.
CASRGTGNEKLFF
TGTGCCAGCCGGGGGACGGGCAATGAAAAACTGTTTTTT
>.|TRBJ2-1|15|TRBV11-2|.
CASSLSGVGMNEQFF
TGTGCCAGCAGCCTGTCTGGGGTGGGTATGAATGAGCAGTTCTTC
>.|TRBJ1-1|17|TRBV3-1/TRBV3-2|.
CASSQVVSRVAVTEAFF
TGTGCCAGCAGCCAAGTTGTCTCCAGGGTAGCGGTGACTGAAGCTTTCTTT
>.|TRBJ1-2|15|TRBV5-5|TRBD1
CASSLGQGAQYGYTF
TGTGCCAGCAGCTTGGGCCAGGGGGCGCAGTATGGCTACACCTTC
>.|TRBJ2-5|11|TRBV6-5|.
CASSTEETQYF
TGTGCCAGCAGTACCGAAGAGACCCAGTACTTC
>.|TRBJ1-2|16|TRBV29-1|.
CSVEDRLGTANYGYTF
TGCAGCGTTGAAGATCGATTAGGTACAGCTAACTATGGCTACACCTTC
>.|TRBJ1-2|13|TRBV28|.
CASHRTANYGYTF
TGTGCCAGCCATAGGACAGCTAACTATGGCTACACCTTC
>.|TRBJ2-1|15|TRBV20-1|.
CSASSSGHSYNEQFF
TGCAGTGCTAGTTCCAGCGGTCACTCCTACAATGAGCAGTTCTTC
>once|TRBJ2-2|13|TRBV19|TRBD2
CASLAGGPGELFF
TGTGCCAGTTTAGCGGGAGGGCCCGGGGAGCTGTTTTTT
>.|TRBJ2-1|17|TRBV7-6|TRBD2
CASSALPWVAGAGEQFF
TGTGCCAGCAGCGCTCTCCCTTGGGTAGCGGGTGCCGGCGAGCAGTTCTTC
>.|TRBJ2-7|15|TRBV20-1|.
CSASSRAGAVYEQYF
TGCAGTGCTAGTAGTCGGGCAGGGGCAGTGTACGAGCAGTACTTC
>.|TRBJ2-6|17|TRBV19|.
CASSAQGGSSGANVLTF
TGTGCCAGTAGTGCCCAGGGGGGCAGCTCTGGGGCCAACGTCCTGACTTTC
>.|TRBJ2-5|15|TRBV28|.
CASSFRDFRKRTQYF
TGTGCCAGCAGTTTCCGAGACTTTCGGAAGAGAACCCAGTACTTC